These 25 T cell receptor beta chains were sequenced from one sample in a study of shared clonotypes between healthy human individuals. TCRdb's copy holds only in-frame clones and misses some; the assay was immunoSEQ multiplex PCR. This table has roughly 2.4 million clones, roughly 95% appearing once. Sequenced input: naive CD4+ T cells sorted from blood. As for subset: CD45RA+ positively selected. Receptors originate from a young man in good health.

About this clone itself: Other DNA sequences within the sample encode an identical CDR3. The CDR3 DNA is TGCGCCAGCAGCCTACAGGGCGTGAACACTGAAGCTTTCTTT. It is translated as CASSLQGVNTEAFF. The genes are TRBV5-1 and TRBJ1-1, with D possibly matching TRBD1 (6 bases). Trimming stripped 4 bases from V and 0 bases from J, with 10 bases between. The CDR3 spans 14 residues. Germline CDR1 is SGHRS and CDR2 is YFSETQ. The variable domain in full, with the rest retrieved from reference TRBV5-1 and TRBJ1-1, is KAGVTQTPRYLIKTRGQQVTLSCSPISGHRSVSWYQQTPGQGLQFLFEYFSETQRNKGNFPGRFSGRQFSNSRSEMNVSTLELGDSALYLCASSLQGVNTEAFFGQGTRLTVV.

In this sample, this clone turned up once. This chain joins TRBV18 and TRBJ1-3, with TRBD1 as a possible D gene (5 bases). CDR1 and CDR2 from the germline V gene are KGHSH and LQKENI. The CDR3 is 16 residues long. The V and J ends lost 3 bases and 0 bases respectively, with 12 bases between them. Written as DNA, the CDR3 is TGTGCCAGCTCACCGCAGGGACCAAACTCTGGAAACACCATATATTTT. It translates to CASSPQGPNSGNTIYF.

V is TRBV6-1 and J is TRBJ2-2; 7 positions agree with TRBD2. V dropped 5 bases and J dropped 9; count of bases not matched to a gene: 9. The CDR3 loop spans 14 amino acids. Germline V gene data show CDR1 as MNHNS and CDR2 as SASEGT. The CDR3 DNA reads TGTGCCAGCAGTAATGGACTAGTTGGCCGGGAGCTGTTTTTT. Translated, it gives CASSNGLVGRELFF.

This rearrangement joins TRBV9 to TRBJ2-1; D is tentatively TRBD1 or TRBD2 (5 bases each). CDR3 size: 15 residues. Germline-derived CDR1 and CDR2 are SGDLS and YYNGEE. Trimming removed 0 bases from V and 7 bases from J, with 14 bases in between. As DNA, the CDR3 is TGTGCCAGCAGCGTAGGCGGTCGAGAGGGGAATGAGCAGTTCTTC. Amino acids: CASSVGGREGNEQFF. Supplemented by reference TRBV9 and TRBJ2-1, the full variable domain reads DSGVTQTPKHLITATGQRVTLRCSPRSGDLSVYWYQQSLDQGLQFLIQYYNGEERAKGNILERFSAQQFPDLHSELNLSSLELGDSALYFCASSVGGREGNEQFFGPGTRLTVL.

The rearrangement joins TRBV30 to TRBJ1-4; no reliable D call. The V and J ends lost 0 bases and 0 bases respectively, with 14 bases between them. Per the germline V gene, CDR1 is GTSNPN and CDR2 is SVGIG (reference sequence). This CDR3 comprises 17 residues. The CDR3 region has the DNA TGTGCCTGGAGTGTGGGCACTCGGACGTCAACTAATGAAAAACTGTTTTTT. Amino acid sequence: CAWSVGTRTSTNEKLFF. Drawing the rest from reference TRBV30 and TRBJ1-4, the complete variable domain is SQTIHQWPATLVQPVGSPLSLECTVEGTSNPNLYWYRQAAGRGLQLLFYSVGIGQISSEVPQNLSASRPQDRQFILSSKKLLLSDSGFYLCAWSVGTRTSTNEKLFFGSGTQLSVL.

The chain uses TRBV6-5 and TRBJ2-7; D gene ambiguous. The CDR3 length is 13 residues. Germline CDR1 is MNHEY and CDR2 is SVGAGI. V shed 10 bases and J shed 3 bases, with 16 bases lying between them. The CDR3: CATRRSQVYEQYF. The CDR3 nucleotides read TGTGCCACTCGTCGGAGTCAGGTCTACGAGCAGTACTTC.

As regards this clone: Other DNA sequences within the sample encode an identical CDR3. The genes are TRBV18 and TRBJ1-5, with D perhaps matching TRBD1 (6 bases). The CDR3 has 15 residues. The germline V and J ends were trimmed by 3 bases and 0 bases, with 9 bases remaining between them. Per the germline V gene, CDR1 is KGHSH and CDR2 is LQKENI. The CDR3 reads CASSPRGDSNQPQHF. The CDR3 coding sequence is TGTGCCAGCTCACCGAGGGGGGATAGCAATCAGCCCCAGCATTTT.

The chain recombines TRBV5-1 with TRBJ1-4, with 9 bases lining up with TRBD1. This CDR3 contains 17 residues. The germline CDR1 and CDR2 sequences are SGHRS and YFSETQ. With V trimmed by 5 bases and J by 10 bases, 18 bases remained unmatched. The CDR3 here is CASSAGQGMVFVGKLFF. CDR3 DNA: TGCGCCAGCAGTGCTGGACAGGGGATGGTTTTCGTAGGAAAACTGTTTTTT.

This chain connects TRBV28 to TRBJ1-2; D is unresolved. CDR1 is MDHEN, CDR2 SYDVKM, per germline. The germline V and J ends were trimmed by 1 base and 7 bases, with 4 bases remaining between them. The CDR3 consists of 11 residues. The CDR3, as DNA: TGTGCCAGCAGTTTATCGACTGGCTACACCTTC. This translates into CASSLSTGYTF.

The V and J genes are TRBV7-2 and TRBJ2-7, with D perhaps matching TRBD1 or TRBD2 (6 bases each). Germline CDR1 SGHTA, CDR2 FQGNSA. The germline V and J ends were trimmed by 4 bases and 2 bases, with 9 bases remaining between them. CDR3 length equals 13 residues. The CDR3 nucleotides are TGTGCCAGCAGCTATGGGGGGCCCTACGAGCAGTACTTC. The encoded protein is CASSYGGPYEQYF. Based on the CDR3 plus reference TRBV7-2 and TRBJ2-7, the full variable domain is GAGVSQSPSNKVTEKGKDVELRCDPISGHTALYWYRQSLGQGLEFLIYFQGNSAPDKSGLPSDRFSAERTGGSVSTLTIQRTQQEDSAVYLCASSYGGPYEQYFGPGTRLTVT.

The rearrangement uses TRBV18 and TRBJ1-3; possibly TRBD1 for D (5 bases). The germline V and J ends were trimmed by 5 bases and 8 bases, with 10 bases remaining between them. The CDR3 loop spans 12 amino acids. From germline, CDR1 is KGHSH and CDR2 LQKENI. The chain's CDR3 is CASSDKGDTIYF. As DNA, the CDR3 is TGTGCCAGCTCAGATAAAGGGGACACCATATATTTT.

The chain joins TRBV6-5 to TRBJ2-7; weak D call: TRBD1 (5 bases). The germline V gene has CDR1 MNHEY and CDR2 SVGAGI. The CDR3 contains 15 residues. The V gene lost 2 bases and the J gene lost 1 base, with 12 bases spanning the gap. The CDR3 DNA is TGTGCCAGCAGTTACGGGGTACAGGATTCCTACGAGCAGTACTTC. Translated, it gives CASSYGVQDSYEQYF.

This chain uses TRBV11-2 with TRBJ1-2, with TRBD1 matching over 9 bases. Trimming at V came to 3 bases and at J to 5 bases, leaving 7 bases not matched to a gene. The CDR3 totals 15 residues. CDR1 is SGHAT and CDR2 is FQNNGV in the germline V gene. CDR3 sequence: CASSFTRGQGYGYTF. CDR3 bases: TGTGCCAGCAGCTTTACTCGGGGACAGGGTTATGGCTACACCTTC.

This rearrangement joins TRBV29-1 to TRBJ2-5; 7 nucleotides align to TRBD1. This CDR3 spans 15 amino acids. The V segment lost 2 bases and the J segment 3 bases; nucleotides outside the gene matches: 9. Germline V gives CDR1 SQVTM, CDR2 ANQGSEA. CDR3 nucleotides: TGCAGCGTTGAATATCTGGGACAGACGGAAGAGACCCAGTACTTC. Residues: CSVEYLGQTEETQYF.

This chain connects TRBV6-5 to TRBJ1-6, with D possibly matching TRBD1 (6 bases). This CDR3 has 12 residues. The germline CDR1 and CDR2 sequences are MNHEY and SVGAGI. V lost 7 bases and J lost 10, with 11 bases in between. CDR3 sequence (DNA): TGTGCCAGCAACAGGGAGGGCTCACCCCTCCACTTT. It yields the protein CASNREGSPLHF.

The chain carries TRBV27 and TRBJ2-7; maybe TRBD1 (6 bases). V was cut by 6 bases and J by 5 bases, with 20 bases left in between. The CDR3 extends over 15 amino acids. Per germline, CDR1 MNHEY and CDR2 SMNVEV (reference sequence). CDR3 protein: CASRARPDSAHEQYF. DNA of the CDR3: TGTGCCAGCAGAGCCCGCCCGGACAGCGCCCACGAGCAGTACTTC.

The chain links TRBV5-1 to TRBJ2-7; 7 bases fit TRBD1. This CDR3 has 15 residues. The trim removed 4 bases at V and 2 bases at J, leaving 9 bases unmatched. Germline CDR1 is SGHRS and CDR2 is YFSETQ. The CDR3 DNA sequence: TGCGCCAGCAGCGACCCAAGACAGGGCCCCTACGAGCAGTACTTC. Protein: CASSDPRQGPYEQYF.

This chain connects TRBV5-6 to TRBJ2-2; TRBD2 is a possible D gene (6 bases). This CDR3 spans 16 amino acids. Per germline, CDR1 SGHDT and CDR2 YYEEEE. Deletions cut 0 bases from V and 6 bases from J, with 15 bases between. CDR3 loop: CASSLELTGLPGELFF. CDR3 nucleotides: TGTGCCAGCAGCTTGGAATTGACGGGACTGCCCGGGGAGCTGTTTTTT.

The genes are TRBV19 and TRBJ2-4; 10 positions agree with TRBD2. The junction had 9 bases not matched to a gene; V was cut back by 7 bases and J by 0 bases. From germline, CDR1 is LNHDA and CDR2 SQIVND (reference sequence). This CDR3 is 17 amino acids long. CDR3 coding DNA: TGTGCCAGTATACTGGTAGCGGGAGGCCAAGCCAAAAACATTCAGTACTTC. Translation gives CASILVAGGQAKNIQYF.

The chain's CDR3 is CASSEWTANYGYTF. CDR3 sequence (DNA): TGTGCCAGCAGCGAGTGGACAGCCAACTATGGCTACACCTTC. The genes are TRBV9 and TRBJ1-2; weak D call: TRBD1 (6 bases). V lost 3 bases and J lost 2, with 11 bases in between. The germline V gene encodes CDR1 SGDLS and CDR2 YYNGEE. The CDR3 has 14 residues.

This clone has just one count. This sample also contains other DNA sequences that code for the same CDR3. The V gene is TRBV5-1, the J gene TRBJ1-5, with a weak D call TRBD1 (5 bases). Germline CDR1 SGHRS, CDR2 YFSETQ. The V gene lost 0 bases and the J gene lost 4 bases, with 11 bases spanning the gap. This CDR3 region has 15 residues. CDR3 DNA: TGCGCCAGCAGCTTGGAGGGGCTTGGGAATCAGCCCCAGCATTTT. This encodes CASSLEGLGNQPQHF.

V and J are TRBV12-2 and TRBJ2-1; the table calls TRBD2, which could not be checked here. TRBV12-2 is a pseudogene locus. The CDR3 contains 14 residues. CDR3 in amino acids: CARNRTSGDNEQFF. CDR3 DNA sequence: TGTGCCAGAAACCGGACTAGCGGCGACAATGAGCAGTTCTTC.

V and J are TRBV10-2 and TRBJ1-5, with D possibly TRBD1 on 6 matching bases. This CDR3 spans 18 amino acids. With 8 bases removed from V and 4 bases from J, the gap between germline ends came to 27 bases. The germline CDR1 and CDR2 sequences are WSHSY and SAAADI. CDR3 bases: TGCGCCAGCGCCAATGGGGGGGCGGACGGATTGGCGAATCAGCCCCAGCATTTT. Translating gives CASANGGADGLANQPQHF.

V and J are TRBV2 and TRBJ1-1; the D is unclear. Germline values: CDR1 SNHLY, CDR2 FYNNEI. The CDR3 has 17 amino acids. Trimming took 2 bases from V and 4 from J, leaving 20 bases between them. CDR3 sequence reads: CASSERTGGRGRTEAFF. The CDR3 DNA sequence: TGTGCCAGCAGTGAAAGGACTGGAGGGAGAGGGCGCACTGAAGCTTTCTTT.

The chain uses TRBV6-4 and TRBJ2-7; D perhaps matches TRBD1 (5 bases). The CDR3 covers 17 residues. Germline V gene data show CDR1 as MRHNA and CDR2 as SNTAGT. V lost 2 bases and J lost 2, with 19 bases in between. For the CDR3, the DNA is TGTGCCAGCAGTGACCCGCCCTTCTCGACAGAAACCTACGAGCAGTACTTC. Protein: CASSDPPFSTETYEQYF.